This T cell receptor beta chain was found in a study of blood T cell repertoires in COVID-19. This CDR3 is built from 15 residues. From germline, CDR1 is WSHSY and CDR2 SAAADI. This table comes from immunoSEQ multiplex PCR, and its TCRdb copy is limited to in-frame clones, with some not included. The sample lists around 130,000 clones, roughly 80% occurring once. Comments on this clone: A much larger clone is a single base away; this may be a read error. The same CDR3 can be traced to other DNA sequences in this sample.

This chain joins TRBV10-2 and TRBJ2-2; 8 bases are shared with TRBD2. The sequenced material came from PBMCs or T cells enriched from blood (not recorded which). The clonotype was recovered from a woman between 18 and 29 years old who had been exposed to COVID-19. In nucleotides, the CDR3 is TGCGCCAGCAGTGCTACGGGACTAGTAACCGGAGAGCTGTTTTTT. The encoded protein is CASSATGLVTGELFF.